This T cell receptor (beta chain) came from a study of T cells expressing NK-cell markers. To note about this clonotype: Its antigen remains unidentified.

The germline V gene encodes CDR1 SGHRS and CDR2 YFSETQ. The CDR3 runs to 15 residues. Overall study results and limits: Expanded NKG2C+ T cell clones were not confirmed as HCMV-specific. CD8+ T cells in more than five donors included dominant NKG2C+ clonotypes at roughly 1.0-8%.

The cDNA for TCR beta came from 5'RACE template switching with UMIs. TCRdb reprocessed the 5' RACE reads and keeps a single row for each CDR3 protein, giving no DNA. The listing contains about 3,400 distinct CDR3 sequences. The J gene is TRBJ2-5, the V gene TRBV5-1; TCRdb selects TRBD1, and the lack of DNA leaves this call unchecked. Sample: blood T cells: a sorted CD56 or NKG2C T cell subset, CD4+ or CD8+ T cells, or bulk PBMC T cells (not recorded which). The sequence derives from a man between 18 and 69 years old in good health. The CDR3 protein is CASSLGTVYQETQYF. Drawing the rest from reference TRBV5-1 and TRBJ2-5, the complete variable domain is KAGVTQTPRYLIKTRGQQVTLSCSPISGHRSVSWYQQTPGQGLQFLFEYFSETQRNKGNFPGRFSGRQFSNSRSEMNVSTLELGDSALYLCASSLGTVYQETQYFGPGTRLLVL.